This T cell receptor beta chain is drawn from a study of cytomegalovirus exposure and HLA in healthy donors. PCR employed 60 Vbeta and 13 Jbeta primers. Libraries were prepared by immunoSEQ multiplex PCR; TCRdb keeps only in-frame clonotypes and omits some of them. The sample has about 150,000 clones; 60% to 85% are singletons. Deletions cut 2 bases from V and 7 bases from J, with 12 bases between. The CDR3 sequence is 14 residues long. Germline V gene lookup returns CDR1 MGHRA and CDR2 YSYEKL. The chain uses TRBV4-1 and TRBJ1-5, with D possibly being TRBD1 (6 bases). Source material: PBMCs. This receptor was identified in a man younger than 40 in good health and CMV-seronegative. In DNA form, the CDR3 reads TGCGCCAGCAGCCAATTCACAGGGAACCAGCCCCAGCATTTT. It translates to CASSQFTGNQPQHF.